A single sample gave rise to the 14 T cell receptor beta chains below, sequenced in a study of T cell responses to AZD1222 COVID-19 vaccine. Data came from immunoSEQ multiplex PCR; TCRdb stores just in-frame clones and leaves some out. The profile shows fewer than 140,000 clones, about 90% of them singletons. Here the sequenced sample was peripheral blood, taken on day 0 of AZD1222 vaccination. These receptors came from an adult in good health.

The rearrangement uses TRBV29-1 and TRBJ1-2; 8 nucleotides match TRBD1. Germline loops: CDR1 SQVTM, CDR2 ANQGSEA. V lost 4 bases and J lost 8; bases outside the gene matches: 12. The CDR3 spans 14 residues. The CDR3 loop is CSVAPGTGSWGYTF. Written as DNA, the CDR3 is TGCAGCGTTGCCCCGGGGACAGGCTCTTGGGGCTACACCTTC.

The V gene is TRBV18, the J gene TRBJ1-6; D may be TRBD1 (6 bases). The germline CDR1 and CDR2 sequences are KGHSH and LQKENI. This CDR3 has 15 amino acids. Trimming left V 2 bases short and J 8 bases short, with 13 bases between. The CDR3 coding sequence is TGTGCCAGCTCACCAAACGGGGGGCTGGATTCACCCCTCCACTTT. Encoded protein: CASSPNGGLDSPLHF.

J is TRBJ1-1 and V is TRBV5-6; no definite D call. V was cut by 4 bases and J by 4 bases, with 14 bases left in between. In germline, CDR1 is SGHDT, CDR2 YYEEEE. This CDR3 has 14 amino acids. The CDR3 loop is CASSPSFGGTEAFF. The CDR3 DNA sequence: TGTGCCAGCAGCCCGTCCTTCGGAGGCACTGAAGCTTTCTTT.

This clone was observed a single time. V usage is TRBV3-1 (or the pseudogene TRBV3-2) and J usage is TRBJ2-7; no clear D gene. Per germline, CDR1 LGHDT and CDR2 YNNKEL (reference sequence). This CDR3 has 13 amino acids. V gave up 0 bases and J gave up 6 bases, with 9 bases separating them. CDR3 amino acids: CASSQEARGEQYF. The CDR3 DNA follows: TGTGCCAGCAGCCAAGAGGCTCGTGGCGAGCAGTACTTC.

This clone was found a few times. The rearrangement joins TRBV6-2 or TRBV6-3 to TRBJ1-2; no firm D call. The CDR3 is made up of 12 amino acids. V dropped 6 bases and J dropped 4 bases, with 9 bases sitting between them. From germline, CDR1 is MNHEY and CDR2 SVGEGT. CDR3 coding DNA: TGTGCCAGCAGCCTGCCCGGCTATGGCTACACCTTC. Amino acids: CASSLPGYGYTF.

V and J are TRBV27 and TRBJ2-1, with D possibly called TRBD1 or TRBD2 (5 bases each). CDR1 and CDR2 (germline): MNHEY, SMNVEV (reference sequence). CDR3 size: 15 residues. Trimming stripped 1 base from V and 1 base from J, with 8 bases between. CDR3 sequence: CASSLWGNSYNEQFF. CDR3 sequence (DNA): TGTGCCAGCAGTTTATGGGGGAATTCCTACAATGAGCAGTTCTTC.

The CDR3 here is CASSLVTSVYNEQFF. The CDR3 DNA reads TGTGCCAGCAGCTTAGTTACTAGCGTATACAATGAGCAGTTCTTC. V usage is TRBV11-2 and J usage is TRBJ2-1; 7 bases map to TRBD2. The CDR3 consists of 15 residues. V shed 1 base and J 4 bases; nucleotides not matched to a gene: 4. Germline V gives CDR1 SGHAT, CDR2 FQNNGV.

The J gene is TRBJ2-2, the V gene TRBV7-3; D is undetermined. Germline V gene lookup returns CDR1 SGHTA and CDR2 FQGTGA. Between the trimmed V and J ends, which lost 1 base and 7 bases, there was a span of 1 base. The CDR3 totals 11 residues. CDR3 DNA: TGTGCCAGCAGCTTAAGCGGGGAGCTGTTTTTT. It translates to CASSLSGELFF.

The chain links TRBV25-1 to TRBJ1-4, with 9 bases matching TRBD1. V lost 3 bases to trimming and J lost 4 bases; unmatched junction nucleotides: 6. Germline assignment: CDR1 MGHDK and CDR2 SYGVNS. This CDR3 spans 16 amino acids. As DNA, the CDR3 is TGTGCCAGCAGTGATGGGACAGGGTTTAATAATGAAAAACTGTTTTTT. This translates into CASSDGTGFNNEKLFF.

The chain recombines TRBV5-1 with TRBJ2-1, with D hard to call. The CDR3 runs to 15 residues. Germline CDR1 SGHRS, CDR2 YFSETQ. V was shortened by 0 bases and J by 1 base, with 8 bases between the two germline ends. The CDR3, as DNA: TGCGCCAGCAGCTTGGTTCCGGGTTCCTACAATGAGCAGTTCTTC. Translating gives CASSLVPGSYNEQFF.

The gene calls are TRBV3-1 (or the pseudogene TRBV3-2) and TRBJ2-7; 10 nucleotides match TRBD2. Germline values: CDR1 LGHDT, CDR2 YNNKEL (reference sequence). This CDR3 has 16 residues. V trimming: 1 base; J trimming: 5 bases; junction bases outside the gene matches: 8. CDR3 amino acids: CASSQGSSGSVDEQYF. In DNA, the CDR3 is TGTGCCAGCAGCCAAGGGTCTAGCGGGAGCGTAGACGAGCAGTACTTC.

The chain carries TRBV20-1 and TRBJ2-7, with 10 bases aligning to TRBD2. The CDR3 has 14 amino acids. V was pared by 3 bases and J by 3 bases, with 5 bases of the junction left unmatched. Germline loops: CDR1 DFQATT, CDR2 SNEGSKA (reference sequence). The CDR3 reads CSASRASGSYEQYF. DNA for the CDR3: TGCAGTGCTAGTCGGGCTAGCGGGAGCTACGAGCAGTACTTC.

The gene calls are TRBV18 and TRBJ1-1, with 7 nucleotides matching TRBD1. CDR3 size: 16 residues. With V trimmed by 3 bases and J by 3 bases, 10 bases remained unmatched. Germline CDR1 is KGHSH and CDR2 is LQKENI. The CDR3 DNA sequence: TGTGCCAGCTCACCGGGGCAGGGGGAGGCTCACACTGAAGCTTTCTTT. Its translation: CASSPGQGEAHTEAFF.

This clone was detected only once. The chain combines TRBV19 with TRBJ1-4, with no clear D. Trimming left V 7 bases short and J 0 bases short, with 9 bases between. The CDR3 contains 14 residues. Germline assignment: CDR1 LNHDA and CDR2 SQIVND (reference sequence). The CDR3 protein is CASKGGSTNEKLFF. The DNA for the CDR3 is TGTGCCAGTAAAGGAGGGTCAACTAATGAAAAACTGTTTTTT.